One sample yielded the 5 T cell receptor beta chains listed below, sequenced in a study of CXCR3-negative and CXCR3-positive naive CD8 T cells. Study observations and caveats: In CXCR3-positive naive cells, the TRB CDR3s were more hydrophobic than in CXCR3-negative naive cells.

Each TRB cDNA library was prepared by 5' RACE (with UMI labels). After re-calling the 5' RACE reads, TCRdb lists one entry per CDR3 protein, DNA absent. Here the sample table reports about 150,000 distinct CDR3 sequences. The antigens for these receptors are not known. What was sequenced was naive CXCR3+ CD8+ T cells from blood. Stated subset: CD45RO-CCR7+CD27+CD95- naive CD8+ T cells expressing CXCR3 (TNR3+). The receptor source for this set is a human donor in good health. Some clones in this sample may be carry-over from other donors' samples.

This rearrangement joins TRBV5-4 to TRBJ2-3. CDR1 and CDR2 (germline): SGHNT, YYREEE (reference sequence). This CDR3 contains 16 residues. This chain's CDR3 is CASPAVHHPSTDTQYF.

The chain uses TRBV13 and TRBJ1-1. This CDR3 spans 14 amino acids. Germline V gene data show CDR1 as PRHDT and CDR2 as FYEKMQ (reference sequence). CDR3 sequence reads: CASSLNMDTGEAFF.

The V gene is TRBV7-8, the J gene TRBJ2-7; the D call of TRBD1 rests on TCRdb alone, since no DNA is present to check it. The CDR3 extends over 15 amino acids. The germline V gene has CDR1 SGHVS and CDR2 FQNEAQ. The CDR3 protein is CASSLEARGGDEQYF.

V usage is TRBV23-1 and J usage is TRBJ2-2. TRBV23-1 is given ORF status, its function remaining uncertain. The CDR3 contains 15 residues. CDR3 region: CASSQSGIDRGELFF.

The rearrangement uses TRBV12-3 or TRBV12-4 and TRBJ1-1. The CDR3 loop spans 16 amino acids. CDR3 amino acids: CASSFYWRVLVTEAFF.